The rows below give T cell receptor beta chains drawn from one sample of a study of shared clonotypes between healthy human individuals. Clones were read by immunoSEQ multiplex PCR, and TCRdb kept only the in-frame ones, dropping some. The sample includes about 2,500,000 clones, around nine tenths seen only once; the top ten take 0.14%. The sample was naive CD4+ T cells sorted from blood. Source of these receptors: a young man in good health. Each CDR3 is given with its conserved first and last residue. Fields, in order: V gene, clone size, J gene, D gene, CDR3 DNA, CDR3 protein. D genes are given only for firm matches. Rows may omit the clone size; those that give it use once, few, many or a size class.

TRBV5-1	-	TRBJ2-7	TRBD2	TGCGCCAGCAGCTTGGTAGCGGGAGTTTACGAGCAGTACTTC	CASSLVAGVYEQYF
TRBV7-9	-	TRBJ2-7	-	TGTGCCAGCAGCTTAAATTTGGCAGATCCGTACTTC	CASSLNLADPYF
TRBV4-2	-	TRBJ2-1	TRBD2	TGTGCCAGCAGCCAAGATCCCGGGACTAGCGGGGGAAACAATGAGCAGTTCTTC	CASSQDPGTSGGNNEQFF
TRBV5-1	-	TRBJ1-2	-	TGCGCCAGCAGCTTAACAGGGCCCTCTAACTATGGCTACACCTTC	CASSLTGPSNYGYTF
TRBV5-4	-	TRBJ2-3	TRBD1	TGTGCCAGCAGGGAAAGGACAGGGAGCACAGATACGCAGTATTTT	CASRERTGSTDTQYF
TRBV2	once	TRBJ1-2	-	TGTGCCAGCAGTGAAACCCGGGAGCCTTTCTATGGCTACACCTTC	CASSETREPFYGYTF
TRBV10-3	-	TRBJ2-1	TRBD2	TGTGCCATCAGAGGACTAGCGGGGGAGGATGAGCAGTTCTTC	CAIRGLAGEDEQFF
TRBV6-5	-	TRBJ1-6	-	TGTGCCAGCAGTTCCCAGGGATATTATAATTCACCCCTCCACTTT	CASSSQGYYNSPLHF
TRBV9	-	TRBJ1-2	TRBD1	TGTGCCAGCAGCCAGGGGGAGGGGGCGCGTGGCTACACCTTC	CASSQGEGARGYTF
TRBV12-5	-	TRBJ2-7	TRBD1	TGTGCTAGTGGTTCTCGGGACAGCTTACAGCTCTACGAGCAGTACTTC	CASGSRDSLQLYEQYF
TRBV7-2	-	TRBJ2-2	TRBD2	TGTGCCAGCAGCTACCTAGCGGGGGCGGGCACCGGGGAGCTGTTTTTT	CASSYLAGAGTGELFF
TRBV5-1	-	TRBJ1-2	TRBD1	TGCGCCAGCAGCCTCCTGGACAGGAACTATGGCTACACCTTC	CASSLLDRNYGYTF
TRBV5-1	-	TRBJ2-5	-	TGCGCCAGCAGTCTGGACAGCCTAGAGACCCAGTACTTC	CASSLDSLETQYF